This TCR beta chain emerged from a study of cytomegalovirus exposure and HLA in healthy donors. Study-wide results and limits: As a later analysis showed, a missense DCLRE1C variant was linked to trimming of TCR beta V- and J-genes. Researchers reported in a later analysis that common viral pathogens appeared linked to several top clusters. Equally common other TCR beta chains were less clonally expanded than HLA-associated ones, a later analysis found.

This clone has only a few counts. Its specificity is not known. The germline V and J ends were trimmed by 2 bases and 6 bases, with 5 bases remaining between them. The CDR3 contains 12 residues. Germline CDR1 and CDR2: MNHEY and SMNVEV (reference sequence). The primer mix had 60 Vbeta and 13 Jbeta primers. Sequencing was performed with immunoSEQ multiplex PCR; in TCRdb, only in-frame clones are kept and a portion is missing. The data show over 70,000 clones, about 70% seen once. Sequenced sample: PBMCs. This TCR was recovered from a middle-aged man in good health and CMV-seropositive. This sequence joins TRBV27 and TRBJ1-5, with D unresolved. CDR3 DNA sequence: TGTGCCAGCAGTTTAGCCGGTCAGCCCCAGCATTTT. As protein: CASSLAGQPQHF.